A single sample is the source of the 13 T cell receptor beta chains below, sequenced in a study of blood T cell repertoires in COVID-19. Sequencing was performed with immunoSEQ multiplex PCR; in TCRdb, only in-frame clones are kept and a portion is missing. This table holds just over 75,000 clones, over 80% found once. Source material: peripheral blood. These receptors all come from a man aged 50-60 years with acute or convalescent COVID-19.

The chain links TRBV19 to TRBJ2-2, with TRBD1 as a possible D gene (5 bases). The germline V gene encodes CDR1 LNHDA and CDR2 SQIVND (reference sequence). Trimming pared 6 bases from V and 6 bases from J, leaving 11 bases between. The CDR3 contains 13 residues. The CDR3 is CASSRAFAGELFF. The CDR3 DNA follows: TGTGCCAGTAGCAGGGCGTTTGCCGGGGAGCTGTTTTTT.

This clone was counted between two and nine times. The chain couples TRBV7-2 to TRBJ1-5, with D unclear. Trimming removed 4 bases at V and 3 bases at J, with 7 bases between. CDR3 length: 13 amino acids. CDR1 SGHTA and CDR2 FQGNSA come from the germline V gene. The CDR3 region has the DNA TGTGCCAGCAGCTACGACTACAATCAGCCCCAGCATTTT. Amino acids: CASSYDYNQPQHF. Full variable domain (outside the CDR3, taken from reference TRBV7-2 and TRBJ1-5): GAGVSQSPSNKVTEKGKDVELRCDPISGHTALYWYRQSLGQGLEFLIYFQGNSAPDKSGLPSDRFSAERTGGSVSTLTIQRTQQEDSAVYLCASSYDYNQPQHFGDGTRLSIL.

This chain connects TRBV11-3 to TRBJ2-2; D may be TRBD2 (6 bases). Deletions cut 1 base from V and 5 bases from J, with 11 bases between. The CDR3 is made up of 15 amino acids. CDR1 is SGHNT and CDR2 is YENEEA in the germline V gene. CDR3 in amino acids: CASSLVGGATGELFF. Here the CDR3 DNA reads TGTGCCAGCAGCTTAGTGGGGGGAGCTACCGGGGAGCTGTTTTTT.

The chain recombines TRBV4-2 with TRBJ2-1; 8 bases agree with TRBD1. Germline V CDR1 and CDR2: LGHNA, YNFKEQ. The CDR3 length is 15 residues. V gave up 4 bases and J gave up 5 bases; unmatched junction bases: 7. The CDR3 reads CASSLTKTGDNEQFF. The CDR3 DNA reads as TGTGCCAGCAGCCTAACCAAGACAGGGGACAATGAGCAGTTCTTC.

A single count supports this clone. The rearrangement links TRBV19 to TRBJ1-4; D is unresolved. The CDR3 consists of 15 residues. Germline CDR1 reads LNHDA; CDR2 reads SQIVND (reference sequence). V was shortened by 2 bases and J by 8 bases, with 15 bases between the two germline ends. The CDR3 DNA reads TGTGCCAGTAGTATACATAACGGGGAAGGAGAAAAACTGTTTTTT. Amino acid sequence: CASSIHNGEGEKLFF.

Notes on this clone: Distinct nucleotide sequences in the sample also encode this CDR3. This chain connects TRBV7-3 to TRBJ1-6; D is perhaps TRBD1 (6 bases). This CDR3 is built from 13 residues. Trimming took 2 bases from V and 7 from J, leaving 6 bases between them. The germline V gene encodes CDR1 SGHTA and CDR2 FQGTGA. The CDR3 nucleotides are TGTGCCAGCAGCTTAGACAGGAATTCACCCCTCCACTTT. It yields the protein CASSLDRNSPLHF.

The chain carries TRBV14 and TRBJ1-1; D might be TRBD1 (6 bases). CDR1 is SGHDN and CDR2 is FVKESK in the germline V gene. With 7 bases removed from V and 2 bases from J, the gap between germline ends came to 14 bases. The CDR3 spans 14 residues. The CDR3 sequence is CASNLLGGNTEAFF. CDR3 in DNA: TGTGCCAGCAACCTTCTAGGGGGAAACACTGAAGCTTTCTTT.

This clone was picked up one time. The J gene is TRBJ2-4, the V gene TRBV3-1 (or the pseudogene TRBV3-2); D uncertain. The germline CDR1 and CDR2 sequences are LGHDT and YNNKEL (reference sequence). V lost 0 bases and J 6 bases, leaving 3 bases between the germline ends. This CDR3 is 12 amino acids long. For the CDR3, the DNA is TGTGCCAGCAGCCAAGACAGAAACATTCAGTACTTC. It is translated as CASSQDRNIQYF.

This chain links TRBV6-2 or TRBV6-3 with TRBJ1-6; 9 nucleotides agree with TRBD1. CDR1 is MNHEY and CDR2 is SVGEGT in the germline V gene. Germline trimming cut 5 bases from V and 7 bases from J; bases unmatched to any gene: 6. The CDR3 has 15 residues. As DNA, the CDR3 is TGTGCCAGCAGTCCAGGACAGGGGTGGAATTCACCCCTCCACTTT. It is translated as CASSPGQGWNSPLHF.

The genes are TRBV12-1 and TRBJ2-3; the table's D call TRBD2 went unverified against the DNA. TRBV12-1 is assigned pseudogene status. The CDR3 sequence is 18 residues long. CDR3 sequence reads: CASSSPRNTSGGADTQYF. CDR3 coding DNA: TGTGCCAGCAGCTCACCACGAAACACTAGCGGGGGCGCAGATACGCAGTATTTT.

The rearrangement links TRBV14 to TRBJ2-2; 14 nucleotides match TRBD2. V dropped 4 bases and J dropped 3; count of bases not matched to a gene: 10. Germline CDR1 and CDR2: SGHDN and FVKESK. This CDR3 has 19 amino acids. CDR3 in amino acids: CASSRRLAGGPSYTGELFF. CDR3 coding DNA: TGTGCCAGCAGCCGAAGACTAGCGGGAGGGCCCTCTTACACCGGGGAGCTGTTTTTT.

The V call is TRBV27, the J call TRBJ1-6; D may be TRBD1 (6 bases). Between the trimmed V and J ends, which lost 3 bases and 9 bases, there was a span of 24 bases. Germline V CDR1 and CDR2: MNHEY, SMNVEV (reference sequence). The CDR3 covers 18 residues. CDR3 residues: CASSFWAGASSRFSPLHF. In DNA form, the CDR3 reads TGTGCCAGCAGTTTTTGGGCAGGGGCCTCTAGTCGTTTTTCACCCCTCCACTTT.

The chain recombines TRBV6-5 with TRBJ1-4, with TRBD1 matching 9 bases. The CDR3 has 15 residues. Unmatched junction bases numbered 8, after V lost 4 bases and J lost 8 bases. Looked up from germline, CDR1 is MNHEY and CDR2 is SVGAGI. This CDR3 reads CASSWGQGTPEKLFF. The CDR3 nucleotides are TGTGCCAGCAGTTGGGGACAGGGAACACCCGAAAAACTGTTTTTT.